Shown below are 15 T cell receptor beta chains from a single sample sequenced in a study of cytomegalovirus exposure and HLA in healthy donors. Primers included in the PCR were 60 Vbeta and 13 Jbeta primers. Repertoires were generated with immunoSEQ multiplex PCR, while TCRdb's copy carries only in-frame clones and drops some. The sample consists of around 140,000 clones, approximately 9% of them appearing once. Sequenced: PBMCs. These receptors all stem from a woman in her thirties or forties in good health and CMV-seropositive.

The rearrangement joins TRBV5-4 to TRBJ1-4; TRBD1 aligns across 7 bases. The length of the CDR3 is 13 residues. V lost 2 bases and J lost 7; bases outside the gene matches: 2. The germline gives CDR1 SGHNT, CDR2 YYREEE (reference sequence). Here the CDR3 reads CASSFDRVEKLFF. CDR3 nucleotide sequence: TGTGCCAGCAGCTTCGACAGGGTTGAAAAACTGTTTTTT.

This clone was observed a handful of times. J is TRBJ2-7 and V is TRBV11-2; D is ambiguous. The V gene lost 1 base and the J gene lost 9 bases, with 13 bases spanning the gap. Germline values: CDR1 SGHAT, CDR2 FQNNGV. CDR3 length: 13 amino acids. The CDR3: CASSLGLAPRQYF. The CDR3 DNA reads as TGTGCCAGCAGCTTAGGGTTGGCACCCCGGCAGTACTTC.

This chain links TRBV2 with TRBJ2-7; D is possibly TRBD1 (5 bases). The germline V gene encodes CDR1 SNHLY and CDR2 FYNNEI. V lost 5 bases and J lost 1, with 15 bases in between. This CDR3 spans 15 amino acids. The CDR3 protein is CASSQGHGFSYEQYF. CDR3 DNA: TGTGCCAGCAGTCAAGGACACGGCTTTTCCTACGAGCAGTACTTC.

This clone was seen only a few times. The V call is TRBV9, the J call TRBJ2-2; 14 bases align to TRBD2. The CDR3 is made up of 19 amino acids. V lost 4 bases to trimming and J lost 7 bases; unmatched junction nucleotides: 15. The germline V gene encodes CDR1 SGDLS and CDR2 YYNGEE. The CDR3 is CASSRGLAGGIEHGGELFF. CDR3 nucleotides: TGTGCCAGCAGCCGCGGACTAGCGGGGGGTATAGAACACGGCGGGGAGCTGTTTTTT.

This chain links TRBV5-1 with TRBJ1-2, with 7 bases identical to TRBD1. The CDR3 is 13 residues long. Trimming took 4 bases from V and 3 from J; bases not matched to a gene: 3. CDR1 and CDR2 from the germline V gene are SGHRS and YFSETQ. CDR3 in DNA: TGCGCCAGCAGCATCGACAGGGACTATGGCTACACCTTC. It yields the protein CASSIDRDYGYTF.

This clone has just a few counts. The V call is TRBV5-1, the J call TRBJ1-2; 8 positions agree with TRBD1. CDR1 is SGHRS, CDR2 YFSETQ, per germline. The ends lost 5 bases at V and 3 bases at J; junction bases unmatched: 9. This CDR3 region has 15 residues. In DNA, the CDR3 is TGCGCCAGCAGGTCCACAGGGGGTCGAGACTATGGCTACACCTTC. The encoded protein is CASRSTGGRDYGYTF.

With respect to this clone: Other DNA sequences from this sample encode an identical CDR3 as well. This chain connects TRBV5-6 to TRBJ1-4; tentatively, D is TRBD1 (6 bases). The CDR3 runs 13 residues. Germline V gene data show CDR1 as SGHDT and CDR2 as YYEEEE. Trimming removed 5 bases from V and 8 bases from J, with 13 bases in between. The CDR3 nucleotides are TGTGCCAGCAGAAGGGCAGGGGAGGAAAAACTGTTTTTT. Amino acids: CASRRAGEEKLFF. Based on the CDR3 plus reference TRBV5-6 and TRBJ1-4, the full variable domain is DAGVTQSPTHLIKTRGQQVTLRCSPKSGHDTVSWYQQALGQGPQFIFQYYEEEERQRGNFPDRFSGHQFPNYSSELNVNALLLGDSALYLCASRRAGEEKLFFGSGTQLSVL.

In this sample, this clone turned up a few times. The rearrangement links TRBV7-8 to TRBJ2-3, with 7 bases identical to TRBD2. Germline values: CDR1 SGHVS, CDR2 FQNEAQ. With 4 bases clipped from V and 3 bases from J, the junction kept 10 bases outside the gene matches. The CDR3 runs 16 residues. The CDR3 here is CASSSLSGGWTDTQYF. As DNA, the CDR3 is TGTGCCAGCAGCTCCCTTTCGGGGGGTTGGACAGATACGCAGTATTTT.

This clone was counted only a few times. The chain links TRBV7-9 to TRBJ2-5; 10 bases align to TRBD1. This CDR3 has 14 residues. V gave up 1 base and J gave up 7 bases; unmatched junction bases: 3. Germline V gives CDR1 SEHNR, CDR2 FQNEAQ (reference sequence). In DNA form, the CDR3 reads TGTGCCAGCAGCTTAGGACAGGGGGCTGGGACCCAGTACTTC. This gives the protein CASSLGQGAGTQYF.

This chain links TRBV27 with TRBJ1-1; 8 bases match TRBD1. Germline V gene data show CDR1 as MNHEY and CDR2 as SMNVEV (reference sequence). V shed 5 bases and J 3 bases; nucleotides not matched to a gene: 8. The length of the CDR3 is 15 residues. CDR3 bases: TGTGCCAGCAGTCGGGGCAGGGGGCTGGACACTGAAGCTTTCTTT. Residues: CASSRGRGLDTEAFF.

This clone was seen only a few times. The chain has TRBV19 and TRBJ1-3, with 8 bases lining up with TRBD1. The length of the CDR3 is 18 residues. Germline loops: CDR1 LNHDA, CDR2 SQIVND (reference sequence). The ends lost 7 bases at V and 0 bases at J; junction bases unmatched: 14. The CDR3: CASKGESDRVYSGNTIYF. The CDR3 DNA reads as TGTGCCAGTAAGGGGGAATCGGACAGGGTCTACTCTGGAAACACCATATATTTT. Supplemented by reference TRBV19 and TRBJ1-3, the full variable domain reads DGGITQSPKYLFRKEGQNVTLSCEQNLNHDAMYWYRQDPGQGLRLIYYSQIVNDFQKGDIAEGYSVSREKKESFPLTVTSAQKNPTAFYLCASKGESDRVYSGNTIYFGEGSWLTVV.

The sample holds a few counts of this clone. The V call is TRBV7-8, the J call TRBJ2-1; D might be TRBD2 (5 bases). CDR3 length: 14 amino acids. The V end was cut by 3 bases, the J end by 6 bases, with 12 bases between. CDR1 is SGHVS and CDR2 is FQNEAQ in the germline V gene. CDR3 coding DNA: TGTGCCAGCAGCTTGTCGGGTCGGGGCAATGAGCAGTTCTTC. Protein: CASSLSGRGNEQFF. Based on the CDR3 plus reference TRBV7-8 and TRBJ2-1, the full variable domain is GAGVSQSPRYKVAKRGQDVALRCDPISGHVSLFWYQQALGQGPEFLTYFQNEAQLDKSGLPSDRFFAERPEGSVSTLKIQRTQQEDSAVYLCASSLSGRGNEQFFGPGTRLTVL.

This clone was found a few times. V and J are TRBV18 and TRBJ1-2; TRBD1 agrees at 8 bases. J was trimmed by 6 bases and V by 5 bases; bases with no gene match: 14. Germline V CDR1 and CDR2: KGHSH, LQKENI. This CDR3 is built from 16 residues. CDR3 sequence (DNA): TGTGCCAGCTCAAACTATGGACAGGGTGGAGGCGATGGCTACACCTTC. As protein: CASSNYGQGGGDGYTF. The full variable domain, with the rest looked up from reference TRBV18 and TRBJ1-2, is NAGVMQNPRHLVRRRGQEARLRCSPMKGHSHVYWYRQLPEEGLKFMVYLQKENIIDESGMPKERFSAEFPKEGPSILRIQQVVRGDSAAYFCASSNYGQGGGDGYTFGSGTRLTVV.

V is TRBV2 and J is TRBJ2-5, with D maybe TRBD2 (6 bases). The CDR3 extends over 12 amino acids. Germline-derived CDR1 and CDR2 are SNHLY and FYNNEI. V lost 7 bases to trimming and J lost 5 bases, with 11 bases between them. Written as DNA, the CDR3 is TGTGCCAGCACCGGGGGTGGGGAGACCCAGTACTTC. Encoded protein: CASTGGGETQYF.

J is TRBJ2-7 and V is TRBV6-5; 8 bases agree with TRBD1. This CDR3 comprises 14 residues. Germline CDR1 is MNHEY and CDR2 is SVGAGI. Trimming at V came to 3 bases and at J to 3 bases, leaving 4 bases not matched to a gene. The CDR3 loop is CASSYGGQDYEQYF. Here the CDR3 DNA reads TGTGCCAGCAGTTATGGGGGACAGGACTACGAGCAGTACTTC.